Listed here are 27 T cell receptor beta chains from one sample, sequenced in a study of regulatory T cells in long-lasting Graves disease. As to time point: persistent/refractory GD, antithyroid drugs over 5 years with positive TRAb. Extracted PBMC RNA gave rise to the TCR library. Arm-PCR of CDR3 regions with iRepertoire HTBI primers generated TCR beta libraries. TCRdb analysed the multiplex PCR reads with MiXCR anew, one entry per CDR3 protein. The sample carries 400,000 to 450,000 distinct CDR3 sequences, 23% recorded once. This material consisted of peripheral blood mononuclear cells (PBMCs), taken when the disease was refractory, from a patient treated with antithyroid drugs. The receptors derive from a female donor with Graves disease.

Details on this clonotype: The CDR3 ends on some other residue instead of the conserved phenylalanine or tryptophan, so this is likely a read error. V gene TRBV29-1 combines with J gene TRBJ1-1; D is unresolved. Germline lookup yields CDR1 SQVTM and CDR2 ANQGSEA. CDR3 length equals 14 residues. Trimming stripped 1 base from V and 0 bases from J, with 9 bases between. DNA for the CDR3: TGCAGCGTTGAAGTAGGAGGCTTGAACACTGAAGCTTTCTCT. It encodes CSVEVGGLNTEAFS.

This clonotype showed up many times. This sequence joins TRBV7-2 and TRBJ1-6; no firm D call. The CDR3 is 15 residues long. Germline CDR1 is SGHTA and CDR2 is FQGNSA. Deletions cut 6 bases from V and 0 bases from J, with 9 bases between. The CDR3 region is CASSYGSSYNSPLHF. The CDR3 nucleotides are TGTGCCAGCAGTTATGGGAGCTCCTATAATTCACCCCTCCACTTT.

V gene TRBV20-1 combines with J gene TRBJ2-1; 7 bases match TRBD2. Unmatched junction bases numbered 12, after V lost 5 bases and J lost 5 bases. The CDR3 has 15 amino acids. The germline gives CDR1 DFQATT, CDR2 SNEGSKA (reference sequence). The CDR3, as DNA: TGCAGTGCTTGCCTATCAGGCGGGAGAAACAATGAGCAGTTCTTC. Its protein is CSACLSGGRNNEQFF.

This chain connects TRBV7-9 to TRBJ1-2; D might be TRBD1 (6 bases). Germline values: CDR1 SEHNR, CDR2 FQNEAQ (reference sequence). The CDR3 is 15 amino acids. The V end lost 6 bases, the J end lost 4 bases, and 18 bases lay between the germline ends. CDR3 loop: CASRNEQGPFYGYTF. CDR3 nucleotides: TGTGCCAGCAGGAACGAACAGGGACCTTTCTATGGCTACACCTTC.

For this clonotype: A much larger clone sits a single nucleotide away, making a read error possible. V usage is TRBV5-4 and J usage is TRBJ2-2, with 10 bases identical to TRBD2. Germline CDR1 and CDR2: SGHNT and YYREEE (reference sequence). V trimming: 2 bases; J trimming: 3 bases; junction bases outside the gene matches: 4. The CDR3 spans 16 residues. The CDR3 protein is CASSLGLAAHTGELFF. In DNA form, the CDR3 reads TGTGCCAGCAGCTTAGGACTAGCGGCCCACACCGGGGAGCTGTTTTTT.

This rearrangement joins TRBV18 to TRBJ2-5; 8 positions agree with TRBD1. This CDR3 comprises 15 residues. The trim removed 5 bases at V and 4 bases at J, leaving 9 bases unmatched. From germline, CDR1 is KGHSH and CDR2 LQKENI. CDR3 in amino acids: CASSSRTGSRETQYF. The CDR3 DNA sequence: TGTGCCAGCTCATCGAGGACAGGGTCGAGAGAGACCCAGTACTTC. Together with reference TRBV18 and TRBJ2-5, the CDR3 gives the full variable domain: NAGVMQNPRHLVRRRGQEARLRCSPMKGHSHVYWYRQLPEEGLKFMVYLQKENIIDESGMPKERFSAEFPKEGPSILRIQQVVRGDSAAYFCASSSRTGSRETQYFGPGTRLLVL.

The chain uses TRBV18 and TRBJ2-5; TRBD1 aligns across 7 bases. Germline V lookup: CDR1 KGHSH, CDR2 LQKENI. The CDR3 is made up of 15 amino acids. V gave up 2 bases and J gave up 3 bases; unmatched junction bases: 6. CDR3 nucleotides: TGTGCCAGCTCACCAATCGGGACAGCGAAAGAGACCCAGTACTTC. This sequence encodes CASSPIGTAKETQYF.

CDR3 residues: CASRGSLNEQFF. The CDR3 nucleotides read TGTGCCAGCAGAGGGAGCCTCAATGAGCAGTTCTTC. The chain has TRBV6-1 and TRBJ2-1; D perhaps matches TRBD2 (5 bases). The CDR3 has 12 residues. V lost 6 bases and J 6 bases, leaving 9 bases between the germline ends. Germline-derived CDR1 and CDR2 are MNHNS and SASEGT.

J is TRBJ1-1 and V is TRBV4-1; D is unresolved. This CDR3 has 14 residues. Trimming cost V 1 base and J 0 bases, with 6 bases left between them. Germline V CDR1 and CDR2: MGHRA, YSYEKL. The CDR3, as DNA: TGCGCCAGCAGCCAAGTGTCGGTGAACACTGAAGCTTTCTTT. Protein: CASSQVSVNTEAFF.

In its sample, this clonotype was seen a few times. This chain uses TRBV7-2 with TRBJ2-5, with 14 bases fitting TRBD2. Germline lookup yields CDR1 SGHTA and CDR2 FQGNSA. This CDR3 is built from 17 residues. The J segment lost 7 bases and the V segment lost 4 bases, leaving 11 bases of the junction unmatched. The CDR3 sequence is CASSSPGLAGEKATQYF. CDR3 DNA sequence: TGTGCCAGCAGCTCCCCGGGACTAGCGGGAGAGAAGGCGACCCAGTACTTC.

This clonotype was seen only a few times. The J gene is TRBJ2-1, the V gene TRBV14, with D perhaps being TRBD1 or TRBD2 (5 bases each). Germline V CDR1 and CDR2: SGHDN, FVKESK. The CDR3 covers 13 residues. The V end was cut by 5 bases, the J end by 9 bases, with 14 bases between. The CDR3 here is CASSWGTEAEQFF. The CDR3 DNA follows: TGTGCCAGCAGCTGGGGGACGGAGGCTGAGCAGTTCTTC. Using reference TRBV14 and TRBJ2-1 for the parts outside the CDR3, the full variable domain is EAGVTQFPSHSVIEKGQTVTLRCDPISGHDNLYWYRRVMGKEIKFLLHFVKESKQDESGMPNNRFLAERTGGTYSTLKVQPAELEDSGVYFCASSWGTEAEQFFGPGTRLTVL.

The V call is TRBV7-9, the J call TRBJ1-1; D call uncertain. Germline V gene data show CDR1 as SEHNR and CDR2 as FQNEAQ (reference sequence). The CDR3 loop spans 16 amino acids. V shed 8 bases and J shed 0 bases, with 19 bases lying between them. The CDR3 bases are TGTGCCAGCCCCCTGAGAGGTTTAGATGTGAACACTGAAGCTTTCTTT. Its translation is CASPLRGLDVNTEAFF.

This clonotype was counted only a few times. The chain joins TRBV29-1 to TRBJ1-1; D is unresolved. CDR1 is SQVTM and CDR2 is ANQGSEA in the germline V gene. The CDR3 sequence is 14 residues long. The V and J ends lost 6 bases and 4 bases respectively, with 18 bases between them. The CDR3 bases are TGCAGCGTCGTCCAACACGGGCAGAGCACTGAAGCTTTCTTT. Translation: CSVVQHGQSTEAFF. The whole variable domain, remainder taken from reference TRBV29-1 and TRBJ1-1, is SAVISQKPSRDICQRGTSLTIQCQVDSQVTMMFWYRQQPGQSLTLIATANQGSEATYESGFVIDKFPISRPNLTFSTLTVSNMSPEDSSIYLCSVVQHGQSTEAFFGQGTRLTVV.

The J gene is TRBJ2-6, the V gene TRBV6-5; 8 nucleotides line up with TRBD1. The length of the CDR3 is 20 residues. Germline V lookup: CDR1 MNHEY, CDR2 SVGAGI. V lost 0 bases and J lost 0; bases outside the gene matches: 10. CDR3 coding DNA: TGTGCCAGCAGTTACTCGATCCCGGGACAGGAATACTCTGGGGCCAACGTCCTGACTTTC. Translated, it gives CASSYSIPGQEYSGANVLTF.

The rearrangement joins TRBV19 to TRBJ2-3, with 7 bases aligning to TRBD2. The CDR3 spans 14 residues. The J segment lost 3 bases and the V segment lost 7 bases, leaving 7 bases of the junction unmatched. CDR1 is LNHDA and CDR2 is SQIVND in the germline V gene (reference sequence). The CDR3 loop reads CASTWAGATDTQYF. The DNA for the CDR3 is TGTGCCAGTACTTGGGCGGGAGCGACAGATACGCAGTATTTT. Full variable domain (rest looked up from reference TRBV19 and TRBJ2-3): DGGITQSPKYLFRKEGQNVTLSCEQNLNHDAMYWYRQDPGQGLRLIYYSQIVNDFQKGDIAEGYSVSREKKESFPLTVTSAQKNPTAFYLCASTWAGATDTQYFGPGTRLTVL.

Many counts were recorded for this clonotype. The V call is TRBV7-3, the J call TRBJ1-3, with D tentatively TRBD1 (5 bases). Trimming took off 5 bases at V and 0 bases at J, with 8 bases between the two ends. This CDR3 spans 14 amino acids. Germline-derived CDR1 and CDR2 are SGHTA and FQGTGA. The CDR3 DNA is TGTGCCAGCAGCGACAGAAGCTCTGGAAACACCATATATTTT. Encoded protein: CASSDRSSGNTIYF.

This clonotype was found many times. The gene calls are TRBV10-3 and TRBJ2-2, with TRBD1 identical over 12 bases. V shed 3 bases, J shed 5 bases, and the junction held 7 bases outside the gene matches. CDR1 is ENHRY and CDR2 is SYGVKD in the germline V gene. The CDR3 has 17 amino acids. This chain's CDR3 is CAISDRDRGQRTGELFF. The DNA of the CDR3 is TGTGCCATCAGTGACCGGGACAGGGGGCAACGGACCGGGGAGCTGTTTTTT.

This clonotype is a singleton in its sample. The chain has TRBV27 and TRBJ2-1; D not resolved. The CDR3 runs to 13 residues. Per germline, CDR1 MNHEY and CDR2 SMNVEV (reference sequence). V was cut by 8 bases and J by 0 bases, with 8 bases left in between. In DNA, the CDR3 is TGTGCCAGCGGAACGGGCTCCTACAATGAGCAGTTCTTC. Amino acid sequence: CASGTGSYNEQFF.

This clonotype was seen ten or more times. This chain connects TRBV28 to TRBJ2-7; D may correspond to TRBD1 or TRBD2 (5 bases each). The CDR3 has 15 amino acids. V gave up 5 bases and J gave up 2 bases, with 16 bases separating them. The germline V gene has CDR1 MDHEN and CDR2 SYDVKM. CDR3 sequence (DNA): TGTGCCAGCAGTCGGGGTGGAACAGGTCCCTACGAGCAGTACTTC. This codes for CASSRGGTGPYEQYF.

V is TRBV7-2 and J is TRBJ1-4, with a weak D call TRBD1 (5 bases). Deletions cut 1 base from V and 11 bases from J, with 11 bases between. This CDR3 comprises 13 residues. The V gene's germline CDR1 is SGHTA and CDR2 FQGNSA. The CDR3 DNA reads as TGTGCCAGCAGCTTAGAGTCGCGGGGGAAACTGTTTTTT. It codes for CASSLESRGKLFF.

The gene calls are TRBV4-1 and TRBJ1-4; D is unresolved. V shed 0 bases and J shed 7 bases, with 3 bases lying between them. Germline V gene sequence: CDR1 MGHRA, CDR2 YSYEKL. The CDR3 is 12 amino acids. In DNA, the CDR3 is TGCGCCAGCAGCCAAGATTTTGAAAAACTGTTTTTT. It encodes CASSQDFEKLFF.

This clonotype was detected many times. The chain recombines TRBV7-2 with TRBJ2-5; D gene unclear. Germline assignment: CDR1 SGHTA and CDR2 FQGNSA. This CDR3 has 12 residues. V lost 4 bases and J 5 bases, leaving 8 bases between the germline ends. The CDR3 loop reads CASSSFRETQYF. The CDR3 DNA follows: TGTGCCAGCAGCTCCTTCAGGGAGACCCAGTACTTC.

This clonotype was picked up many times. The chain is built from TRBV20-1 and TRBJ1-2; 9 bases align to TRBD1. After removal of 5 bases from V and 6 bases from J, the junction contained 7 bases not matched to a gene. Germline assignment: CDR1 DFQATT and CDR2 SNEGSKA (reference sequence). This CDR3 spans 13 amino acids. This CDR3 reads CSAQTGTGNGYTF. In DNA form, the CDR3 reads TGCAGTGCTCAAACCGGGACAGGGAATGGCTACACCTTC.

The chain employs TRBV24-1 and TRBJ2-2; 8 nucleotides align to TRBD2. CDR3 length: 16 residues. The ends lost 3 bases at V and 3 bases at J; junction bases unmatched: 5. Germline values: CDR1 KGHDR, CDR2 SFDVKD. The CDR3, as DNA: TGTGCCACCAGTGATCAAACTAGCGGCTACACCGGGGAGCTGTTTTTT. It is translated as CATSDQTSGYTGELFF.

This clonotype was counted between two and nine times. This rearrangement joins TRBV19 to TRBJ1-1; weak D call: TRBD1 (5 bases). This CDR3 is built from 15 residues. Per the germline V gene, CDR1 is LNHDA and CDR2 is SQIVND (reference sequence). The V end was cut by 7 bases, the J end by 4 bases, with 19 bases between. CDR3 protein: CASNPWGVQGTEAFF. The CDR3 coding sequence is TGTGCCAGTAACCCCTGGGGGGTCCAGGGCACTGAAGCTTTCTTT.

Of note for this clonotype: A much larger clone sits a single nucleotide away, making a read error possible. The CDR3 is CVSSLTTQASNTEAFF. The DNA for the CDR3 is TGCGTCAGCAGCTTAACGACACAAGCTTCGAACACTGAAGCTTTCTTT. V gene TRBV5-1 combines with J gene TRBJ1-1, with D unclear. The V gene's germline CDR1 is SGHRS and CDR2 YFSETQ. The CDR3 loop spans 16 amino acids.

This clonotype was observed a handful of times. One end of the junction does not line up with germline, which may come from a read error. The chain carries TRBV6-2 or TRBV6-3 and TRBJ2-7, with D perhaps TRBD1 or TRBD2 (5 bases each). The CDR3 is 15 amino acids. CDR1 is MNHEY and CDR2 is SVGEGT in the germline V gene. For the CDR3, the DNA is TGCGCCAGCAGCGAAGGGACGCCGGGATCTGCCGAGCAGTACTTC. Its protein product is CASSEGTPGSAEQYF.